What follows are 30 T cell receptor beta chains derived from one specimen sequenced in a study of blood T cell repertoires in COVID-19. Method: immunoSEQ multiplex PCR; TCRdb's copy keeps in-frame clones and lacks some. The top ten hold around 2.9% of the sample, which has under 95,000 clones, approximately 85% seen once. Sequencing was performed on peripheral blood. The origin of the receptors is a woman aged 80 or over with COVID-19, enrolled during active disease.

This chain links TRBV24-1 with TRBJ2-1; 11 positions match TRBD2. CDR1 and CDR2 (germline): KGHDR, SFDVKD. The trim removed 3 bases at V and 0 bases at J, leaving 6 bases unmatched. This CDR3 is 18 amino acids long. The CDR3 loop reads CATSDAGLAAGSYNEQFF. CDR3 sequence (DNA): TGTGCCACCAGTGATGCGGGACTAGCGGCCGGCTCCTACAATGAGCAGTTCTTC.

The V gene is TRBV7-2, the J gene TRBJ2-3; 7 bases map to TRBD2. The germline V gene encodes CDR1 SGHTA and CDR2 FQGNSA. Trimming removed 5 bases from V and 4 bases from J; junction bases left unmatched: 3. This CDR3 is 13 amino acids long. CDR3 region: CASSRDYSDTQYF. CDR3 DNA sequence: TGTGCCAGCAGCCGGGACTACTCAGATACGCAGTATTTT.

This clone was picked up one time. V and J are TRBV5-1 and TRBJ2-3; 9 bases agree with TRBD1. CDR3 length equals 14 residues. Germline V gives CDR1 SGHRS, CDR2 YFSETQ. Germline trimming cut 2 bases from V and 6 bases from J; bases unmatched to any gene: 4. CDR3 amino acids: CASSLGQGMDTQYF. CDR3 nucleotide sequence: TGCGCCAGCAGCTTAGGACAGGGGATGGATACGCAGTATTTT. The full variable domain, with the rest looked up from reference TRBV5-1 and TRBJ2-3, is KAGVTQTPRYLIKTRGQQVTLSCSPISGHRSVSWYQQTPGQGLQFLFEYFSETQRNKGNFPGRFSGRQFSNSRSEMNVSTLELGDSALYLCASSLGQGMDTQYFGPGTRLTVL.

The gene calls are TRBV7-2 and TRBJ1-2; D remains ambiguous. In germline, CDR1 is SGHTA, CDR2 FQGNSA. The CDR3 spans 13 residues. V was pared by 5 bases and J by 9 bases, with 16 bases between. The CDR3, as DNA: TGTGCCAGCAGCCCAGAGGGCAGGCGGAGCTACACCTTC. Protein: CASSPEGRRSYTF.

This chain joins TRBV6-6 and TRBJ2-7; TRBD1 aligns across 9 bases. Germline CDR1 reads MNHNY; CDR2 reads SVGAGI (reference sequence). This CDR3 has 15 amino acids. After removal of 7 bases from V and 9 bases from J, the junction contained 16 bases not matched to a gene. For the CDR3, the DNA is TGTGCCAGCAACCCCCCGGGGACAGGGTCCTCCGCGCAGTACTTC. Translating it yields CASNPPGTGSSAQYF.

The chain uses TRBV5-1 and TRBJ2-7; 10 positions agree with TRBD2. V shed 4 bases, J shed 4 bases, and the junction held 11 bases outside the gene matches. The CDR3 loop spans 16 amino acids. Germline V gene lookup returns CDR1 SGHRS and CDR2 YFSETQ. The CDR3 nucleotides are TGCGCCAGCAGCCTTTTAGCGGGGGGACCCGAGTACGAGCAGTACTTC. This codes for CASSLLAGGPEYEQYF.

The chain uses TRBV6-2 or TRBV6-3 and TRBJ2-7; D is perhaps TRBD2 (6 bases). V lost 5 bases, J lost 3 bases, and 8 bases lay in between. The CDR3 is 12 amino acids. Germline V gene data show CDR1 as MNHEY and CDR2 as SVGEGT. The CDR3 coding sequence is TGTGCCAGCAGTCACGGGAGCTACGAGCAGTACTTC. Translation: CASSHGSYEQYF.

The CDR3 DNA reads as TGTGCCAGCAGTGGTTTTCGGCGGGGGACTTACAATGAGCAGTTCTTC. Translation gives CASSGFRRGTYNEQFF. The chain joins TRBV6-1 to TRBJ2-1, with 7 bases identical to TRBD2. The CDR3 contains 16 residues. Germline V gene data show CDR1 as MNHNS and CDR2 as SASEGT. The J segment lost 4 bases and the V segment lost 4 bases, leaving 10 bases of the junction unmatched.

The genes are TRBV6-5 and TRBJ1-2; 7 bases are shared with TRBD1. The CDR3 is made up of 14 amino acids. V shed 8 bases and J 1 base; nucleotides not matched to a gene: 7. Germline V gene sequence: CDR1 MNHEY, CDR2 SVGAGI. CDR3 sequence: CASLKGANNYGYTF. The CDR3, as DNA: TGTGCCAGCCTAAAGGGGGCAAATAACTATGGCTACACCTTC.

The rearrangement joins TRBV5-1 to TRBJ1-6, with D perhaps matching TRBD1 (6 bases). Germline V gives CDR1 SGHRS, CDR2 YFSETQ. The CDR3 contains 18 residues. Between the trimmed V and J ends, which lost 1 base and 5 bases, there was a span of 19 bases. The CDR3 DNA sequence: TGCGCCAGCAGCTTGACCCCTCCGAACAGGGCTAATAATTCACCCCTCCACTTT. Its protein is CASSLTPPNRANNSPLHF.

The V and J genes are TRBV10-3 and TRBJ2-3; TRBD2 aligns across 12 bases. The trim removed 3 bases at V and 6 bases at J, leaving 7 bases unmatched. CDR1 and CDR2 (germline): ENHRY, SYGVKD. This CDR3 is 16 amino acids long. The CDR3 sequence is CAISDFLAGGFDTQYF. The CDR3 DNA reads TGTGCCATCAGTGACTTCCTAGCGGGAGGGTTTGATACGCAGTATTTT.

The CDR3 sequence is CSGRQGAIDTQYF. The DNA for the CDR3 is TGCAGCGGAAGACAGGGGGCTATAGATACGCAGTATTTT. J is TRBJ2-3 and V is TRBV29-1, with 10 bases fitting TRBD1. Germline V lookup: CDR1 SQVTM, CDR2 ANQGSEA. J was trimmed by 5 bases and V by 7 bases; bases with no gene match: 6. The CDR3 spans 13 residues.

This clone was seen a handful of times. The chain combines TRBV7-3 with TRBJ1-6; TRBD1 is a possible D gene (5 bases). CDR3 length: 14 residues. The germline V gene has CDR1 SGHTA and CDR2 FQGTGA. Trimming shortened V by 4 bases and J by 8 bases, and 12 bases separated the two germline ends. CDR3 DNA sequence: TGTGCCAGCAGCTGGAGGGGAGGAGATTCACCCCTCCACTTT. Its protein product is CASSWRGGDSPLHF. Full variable domain (remainder filled in from reference TRBV7-3 and TRBJ1-6): GAGVSQTPSNKVTEKGKYVELRCDPISGHTALYWYRQSLGQGPEFLIYFQGTGAADDSGLPNDRFFAVRPEGSVSTLKIQRTERGDSAVYLCASSWRGGDSPLHFGNGTRLTVT.

The rearrangement joins TRBV2 to TRBJ1-1; perhaps TRBD1 as D (6 bases). Germline V gives CDR1 SNHLY, CDR2 FYNNEI. The CDR3 sequence is 14 residues long. The germline V and J ends were trimmed by 7 bases and 1 base, with 13 bases remaining between them. The CDR3: CASKLDRANTEAFF. The CDR3 region has the DNA TGTGCCAGCAAGCTGGACAGAGCGAACACTGAAGCTTTCTTT.

This clone was seen a handful of times. This chain joins TRBV3-1 (or the pseudogene TRBV3-2) and TRBJ2-7; 7 bases are a match to TRBD1. Per germline, CDR1 LGHDT and CDR2 YNNKEL (reference sequence). V shed 1 base, J shed 3 bases, and the junction held 6 bases outside the gene matches. CDR3 length: 15 residues. The CDR3 sequence: CASSQARDSFYEQYF. CDR3 DNA: TGTGCCAGCAGCCAAGCCCGGGACAGTTTCTACGAGCAGTACTTC.

This sequence joins TRBV5-1 and TRBJ2-7; 11 bases are a match to TRBD1. Trimming took 4 bases from V and 7 from J; bases not matched to a gene: 7. The CDR3 spans 14 residues. The V gene's germline CDR1 is SGHRS and CDR2 YFSETQ. The CDR3 DNA reads as TGCGCCAGCAGCGTAATAGGGACAGGGGGTGAGCAGTACTTC. Translating it yields CASSVIGTGGEQYF.

The genes are TRBV5-1 and TRBJ1-4; 7 bases fit TRBD1. This CDR3 is built from 15 residues. Germline lookup yields CDR1 SGHRS and CDR2 YFSETQ. The V gene end was trimmed by 0 bases and the J gene end by 8 bases; junction bases not matched to a gene: 7. CDR3 nucleotide sequence: TGCGCCAGCAGCTTGGCCGGGACAGCAGGGGAAAAACTGTTTTTT. Translation gives CASSLAGTAGEKLFF.

CDR3: CASSLGLAGRYNEQFF. The CDR3 DNA sequence: TGTGCCAGCAGTTTAGGACTAGCGGGGCGATACAATGAGCAGTTCTTC. The J gene is TRBJ2-1, the V gene TRBV27, with TRBD2 identical over 12 bases. The ends lost 2 bases at V and 4 bases at J; junction bases unmatched: 3. The CDR3 totals 16 residues. CDR1 is MNHEY, CDR2 SMNVEV, per germline (reference sequence).

V and J are TRBV19 and TRBJ2-6, with 11 positions matching TRBD2. CDR1 LNHDA and CDR2 SQIVND come from the germline V gene (reference sequence). With V trimmed by 0 bases and J by 1 base, 8 bases remained unmatched. The CDR3 consists of 20 residues. CDR3 region: CASSIDSGRVRTSGANVLTF. In nucleotides, the CDR3 is TGTGCCAGTAGTATAGATAGCGGGAGGGTTCGGACGTCTGGGGCCAACGTCCTGACTTTC.

This clone was seen only a few times. The chain employs TRBV18 and TRBJ1-4, with D hard to call. The CDR3 covers 14 residues. CDR1 is KGHSH, CDR2 LQKENI, per germline. Trimming removed 2 bases at V and 12 bases at J, with 16 bases between. DNA for the CDR3: TGTGCCAGCTCACCAGGAGTTCGACGGTTGGAACTGTTTTTT. This codes for CASSPGVRRLELFF.

The rearrangement joins TRBV5-4 to TRBJ2-5, with 14 bases identical to TRBD2. The germline CDR1 and CDR2 sequences are SGHNT and YYREEE (reference sequence). V dropped 0 bases and J dropped 5; count of bases not matched to a gene: 0. The CDR3 length is 15 residues. In DNA form, the CDR3 reads TGTGCCAGCAGCTTGGGACTAGCGGGAGGGGAGACCCAGTACTTC. This translates into CASSLGLAGGETQYF.

The rearrangement links TRBV20-1 to TRBJ1-2; D unresolved. Germline values: CDR1 DFQATT, CDR2 SNEGSKA (reference sequence). Between the trimmed V and J ends, which lost 3 bases and 7 bases, there was a span of 18 bases. CDR3 length: 14 amino acids. The CDR3 DNA reads as TGCAGTGCTAGTATGCCTGGTCGTCGCGGTGGCTACACCTTC. It specifies CSASMPGRRGGYTF.

The chain employs TRBV28 and TRBJ1-2; D is ambiguous. Germline V gene sequence: CDR1 MDHEN, CDR2 SYDVKM. Trimming took off 5 bases at V and 8 bases at J, with 15 bases between the two ends. This CDR3 region has 13 residues. The CDR3 loop reads CASSIPQTGGYTF. The CDR3, as DNA: TGTGCCAGCAGTATCCCGCAGACGGGAGGCTACACCTTC.

This clone was counted a few times. The chain joins TRBV9 to TRBJ2-2, with a tentative D call TRBD2 (6 bases). V was clipped by 0 bases and J by 4 bases, with 7 bases between them. The CDR3 loop spans 14 amino acids. Germline values: CDR1 SGDLS, CDR2 YYNGEE. This CDR3 reads CASSVVGGTGELFF. CDR3 in DNA: TGTGCCAGCAGCGTAGTGGGGGGCACCGGGGAGCTGTTTTTT.

The chain couples TRBV27 to TRBJ2-3; 13 bases agree with TRBD2. V dropped 8 bases and J dropped 2; count of bases not matched to a gene: 1. The germline gives CDR1 MNHEY, CDR2 SMNVEV (reference sequence). This CDR3 is 14 amino acids long. CDR3 in amino acids: CASGLAGDTDTQYF. The CDR3 region has the DNA TGTGCCAGCGGACTAGCGGGGGACACAGATACGCAGTATTTT.

The V and J genes are TRBV7-8 and TRBJ2-3, with a possible D match to TRBD2 (6 bases). The length of the CDR3 is 14 residues. CDR1 SGHVS and CDR2 FQNEAQ come from the germline V gene. Trimming pared 5 bases from V and 6 bases from J, leaving 15 bases between. The DNA of the CDR3 is TGTGCCAGCAGCCCGAGGCGGGGCTTGGATACGCAGTATTTT. Its translation is CASSPRRGLDTQYF.

On this clone: Other DNA sequences in the same sample also yield this CDR3. The V call is TRBV3-1 (or the pseudogene TRBV3-2), the J call TRBJ1-3, with a tentative D call TRBD1 (5 bases). This CDR3 spans 14 amino acids. The ends were cut back, 1 base at V and 4 bases at J, with 8 bases in the middle. Germline V gives CDR1 LGHDT, CDR2 YNNKEL (reference sequence). CDR3 sequence: CASSQGPGGNTIYF. The CDR3 DNA is TGTGCCAGCAGCCAAGGCCCAGGGGGAAACACCATATATTTT.

The chain recombines TRBV11-3 with TRBJ2-4, with TRBD1 identical over 7 bases. CDR3 length: 13 residues. The J segment lost 7 bases and the V segment lost 3 bases, leaving 3 bases of the junction unmatched. CDR1 and CDR2 from the germline V gene are SGHNT and YENEEA. CDR3 sequence reads: CASSFTGANIQYF. CDR3 DNA: TGTGCCAGCAGCTTTACAGGGGCTAACATTCAGTACTTC.

This clone showed up just a few times. The CDR3 sequence: CASSQGTGWSPGNTIYF. The CDR3 nucleotides are TGTGCCAGCAGCCAAGGGACAGGATGGAGCCCTGGAAACACCATATATTTT. V gene TRBV4-2 combines with J gene TRBJ1-3, with 7 positions matching TRBD1. Germline V gene lookup returns CDR1 LGHNA and CDR2 YNFKEQ. V was clipped by 1 base and J by 2 bases; unmatched bases: 8. The CDR3 is 17 residues long.

The chain joins TRBV18 to TRBJ2-5; D unclear. The CDR3 consists of 14 residues. Trimming cost V 3 bases and J 2 bases, with 10 bases left between them. Germline V gene sequence: CDR1 KGHSH, CDR2 LQKENI. CDR3 sequence (DNA): TGTGCCAGCTCACCTTTGGCCCAGCAAGAGACCCAGTACTTC. Translated: CASSPLAQQETQYF.